This T cell receptor (beta chain) was sequenced for a study of blood T cells in healthy people across ages. With a J-beta primer mix and a sample-barcoded 5' primer, a second PCR ran about 7 to 12 cycles. A tag from a template-switch adaptor with 12 random nucleotides marked each cDNA molecule. Each CDR3 protein is one row after TCRdb ran MiXCR on the 5' RACE reads. This table holds around 1,700,000 distinct CDR3 sequences, approximately 30% found once. For this clonotype: Its target is unknown. The junction does not match germline at one end; this may be a read error.

The CDR3 runs to 22 residues. Per germline, CDR1 SGHRS and CDR2 YFSETQ. Study results and limitations: Naive CD4+ cell counts and diversity both ran higher in long-lived than in aged donors. Diversity was estimated from one million T cells, and these estimates were considered underestimates.

This chain connects TRBV5-1 to TRBJ1-1, with 8 nucleotides matching TRBD1. The specimen was blood. The sequence derives from a young woman in good health. CDR3: CVSSPAQIIGQGPFGPNTEAFF. The CDR3, as DNA: TGCGTCAGCAGCCCGGCCCAAATTATCGGACAGGGTCCGTTTGGGCCGAACACTGAAGCTTTCTTT.